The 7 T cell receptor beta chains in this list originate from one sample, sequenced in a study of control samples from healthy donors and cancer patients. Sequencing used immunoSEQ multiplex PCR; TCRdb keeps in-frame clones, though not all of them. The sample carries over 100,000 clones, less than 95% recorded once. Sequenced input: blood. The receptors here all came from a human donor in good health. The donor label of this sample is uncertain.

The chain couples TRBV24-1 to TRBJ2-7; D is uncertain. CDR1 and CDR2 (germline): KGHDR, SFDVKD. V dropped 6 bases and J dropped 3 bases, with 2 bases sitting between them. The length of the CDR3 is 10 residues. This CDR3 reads CATSCYEQYV. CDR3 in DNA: TGTGCCACCAGTTGCTACGAGCAGTACGTC.

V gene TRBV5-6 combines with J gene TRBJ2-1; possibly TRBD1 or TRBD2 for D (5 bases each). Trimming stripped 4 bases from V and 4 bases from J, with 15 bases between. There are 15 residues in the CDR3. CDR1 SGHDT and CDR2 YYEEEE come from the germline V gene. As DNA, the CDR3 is TGTGCCAGCAGCATCAGGGAGAGGGATTACAATGAGCAGTTCTTC. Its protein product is CASSIRERDYNEQFF.

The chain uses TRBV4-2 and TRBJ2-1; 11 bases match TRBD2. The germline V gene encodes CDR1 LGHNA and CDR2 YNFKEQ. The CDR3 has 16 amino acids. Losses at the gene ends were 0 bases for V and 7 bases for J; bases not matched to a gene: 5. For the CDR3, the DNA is TGTGCCAGCAGCCAAGACGCTAGCGGGGGGCCTAATGAGCAGTTCTTC. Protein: CASSQDASGGPNEQFF.

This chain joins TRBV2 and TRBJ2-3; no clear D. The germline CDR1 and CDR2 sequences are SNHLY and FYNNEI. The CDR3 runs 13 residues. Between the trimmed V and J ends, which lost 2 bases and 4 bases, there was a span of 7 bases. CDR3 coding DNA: TGTGCCAGCAGTGAAATAGGGCCAGATACGCAGTATTTT. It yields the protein CASSEIGPDTQYF.

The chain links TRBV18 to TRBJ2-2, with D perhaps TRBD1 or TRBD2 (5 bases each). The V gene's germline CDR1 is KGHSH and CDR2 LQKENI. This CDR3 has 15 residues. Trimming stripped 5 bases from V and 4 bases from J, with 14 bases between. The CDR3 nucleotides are TGTGCCAGCTCAAATAGGGACCGTAGCACCGGGGAGCTGTTTTTT. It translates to CASSNRDRSTGELFF.

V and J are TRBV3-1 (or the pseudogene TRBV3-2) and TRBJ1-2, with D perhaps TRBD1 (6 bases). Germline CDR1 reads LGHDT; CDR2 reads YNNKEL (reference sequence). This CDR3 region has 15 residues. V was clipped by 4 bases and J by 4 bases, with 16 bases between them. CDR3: CASSLYRAGSYGYTF. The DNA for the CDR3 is TGTGCCAGCAGCCTATACAGGGCGGGTTCCTATGGCTACACCTTC.

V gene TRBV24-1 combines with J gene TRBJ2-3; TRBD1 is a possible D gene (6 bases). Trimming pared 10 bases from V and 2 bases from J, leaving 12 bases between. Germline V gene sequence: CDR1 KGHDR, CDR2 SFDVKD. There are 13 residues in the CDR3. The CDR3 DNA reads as TGTGCCACGGACAGAGGGAACACAGATACGCAGTATTTT. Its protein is CATDRGNTDTQYF.